This entry features one T cell receptor (beta chain) sequence. Its antigen is currently unknown. The PCR employed 60 Vbeta primers together with 13 Jbeta primers. TCRdb's table, derived via immunoSEQ multiplex PCR, lists solely in-frame clones and lacks some. Found here are roughly 100,000 clones, around 66% of them singletons; the top ten hold 2.5% to 4%. This sample is part of a study of cytomegalovirus exposure and HLA in healthy donors. General study findings and limits: About 90% or about 30% of the time was how often most TCR beta V segments were productive, according to an earlier analysis.

The length of the CDR3 is 16 residues. Germline lookup yields CDR1 SGHNT and CDR2 YENEEA. The ends were cut back, 5 bases at V and 5 bases at J, with 19 bases in the middle. Sequencing used PBMCs. This receptor was obtained from a woman in her fifties or sixties in good health and CMV-seronegative. The chain combines TRBV11-3 with TRBJ2-1; D not resolved. The CDR3 loop reads CASSLSRNPGHNEQFF. CDR3 bases: TGTGCCAGCAGCCTGTCCCGGAATCCGGGTCACAATGAGCAGTTCTTC.